This record covers a single T cell receptor beta chain. This entry is derived from a study of control samples from healthy donors and cancer patients. Repertoires were generated with immunoSEQ multiplex PCR, while TCRdb's copy carries only in-frame clones and drops some. The sample lists approximately 170,000 clones, around 93% seen once, with roughly 4% in the top ten. The TCR was taken from a woman aged 60-75 years in good health. Specimen: blood.

The CDR3 loop reads CAIGQGNQPQHF. As DNA, the CDR3 is TGTGCCATCGGACAGGGTAATCAGCCCCAGCATTTT. This chain connects TRBV10-3 to TRBJ1-5; 8 nucleotides line up with TRBD1. V lost 8 bases to trimming and J lost 4 bases; unmatched junction nucleotides: 1. The CDR3 is 12 residues long. Germline loops: CDR1 ENHRY, CDR2 SYGVKD.